The T cell receptor beta chain described here comes from a study of blood T cell repertoires in COVID-19. This clone occurred once. CDR3 size: 13 residues. V lost 7 bases and J lost 0, with 13 bases in between. The germline V gene encodes CDR1 SQVTM and CDR2 ANQGSEA. TCRdb's table, derived via immunoSEQ multiplex PCR, lists solely in-frame clones and lacks some. The repertoire consists of roughly 290,000 clones, with 80% to 90% occurring once and the leading ten covering 0.75% to 0.9%. Sequenced material: peripheral blood. The chain uses TRBV29-1 and TRBJ2-7; D call uncertain. The receptor was isolated from a man younger than 40 with acute or convalescent COVID-19. CDR3 sequence reads: CSAAKRSSYEQYF. The DNA for the CDR3 is TGCAGCGCCGCGAAGCGTAGCTCCTACGAGCAGTACTTC.